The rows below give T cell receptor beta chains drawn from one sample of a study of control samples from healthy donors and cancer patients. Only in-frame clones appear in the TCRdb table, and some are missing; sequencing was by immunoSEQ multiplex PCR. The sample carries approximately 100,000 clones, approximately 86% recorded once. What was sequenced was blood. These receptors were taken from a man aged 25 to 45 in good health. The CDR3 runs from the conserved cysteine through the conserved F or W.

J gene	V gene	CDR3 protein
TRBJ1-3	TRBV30	CAWRPSGNTIYF
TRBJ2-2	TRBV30	CAWSFREGGELFF
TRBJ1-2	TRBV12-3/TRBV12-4	CASSERQGDGYTF
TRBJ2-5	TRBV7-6	CASSLGITGGGGQETQYF
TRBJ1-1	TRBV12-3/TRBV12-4	CASSLARIEAFF
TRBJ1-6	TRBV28	CASSPGGDSPLHF
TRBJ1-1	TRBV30	CAWRSQNTEAFF
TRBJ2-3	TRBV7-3	CASSLRGQGRPDTQYF
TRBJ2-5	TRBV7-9	CASSNQAGTVQETQYF
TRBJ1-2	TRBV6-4	CASSERENYGYTF
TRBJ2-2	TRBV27	CASSQGTSGGENTGELFF
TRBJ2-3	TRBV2	CASSESGTGRTDTQYF
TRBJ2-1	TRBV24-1	CATGQGAGNEQFF
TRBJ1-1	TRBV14	CASSPRTGIEAFF
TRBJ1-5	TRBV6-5	CASRDTGGGNQPQHF
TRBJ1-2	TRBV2	CASIGFGLGGYTF
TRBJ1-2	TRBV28	CASSLTQADYGYTF
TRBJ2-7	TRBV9	CASSVGGPGGGYEQYF
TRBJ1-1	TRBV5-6	CASSFRDSTRAFF
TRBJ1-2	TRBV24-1	CATSSYTHYGYTF
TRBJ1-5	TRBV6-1	CASSAQGTGGNQPQHF
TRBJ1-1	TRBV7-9	CASSLEFKAVF
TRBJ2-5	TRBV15	CATSRVGQGGETQYF
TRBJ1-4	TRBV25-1	CASSGWGGVANEKLFF
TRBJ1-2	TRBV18	CASSPTLLYGYTF
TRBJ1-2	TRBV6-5	CASQGRNGYTF
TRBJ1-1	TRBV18	CASSPKGGRTEAFF
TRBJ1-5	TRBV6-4	CASSDSGRVVDQPQHF
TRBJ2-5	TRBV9	CASSRGGAGGETQYF
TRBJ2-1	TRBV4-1	CASRRVGGRHNEQFF
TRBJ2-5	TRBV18	CASSMDRGEAVDQETQYF
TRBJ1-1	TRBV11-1	CASSSGTGGKDTEAFF
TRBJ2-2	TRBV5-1	CASSWDRGGTGELFF
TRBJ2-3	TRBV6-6	CASSPGQGGPTDTQYF
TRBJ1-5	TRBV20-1	CSASGLGMASNQPQHF
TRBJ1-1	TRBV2	CARGPGANTEAFF
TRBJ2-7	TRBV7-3	CASSFGTSGSYEQYF
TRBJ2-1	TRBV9	CASSVVAGGVNEQFF
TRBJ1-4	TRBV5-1	CASSKDTATNEKLFF
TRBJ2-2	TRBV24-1	CATSSPANTGELFF
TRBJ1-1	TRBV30	CAWTTGFNTEAFF
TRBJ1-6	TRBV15	CATSRGQNSPLHF
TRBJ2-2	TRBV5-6	CASSISGTLTGELFF
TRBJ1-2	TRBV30	CAWSLAGNRGYTF
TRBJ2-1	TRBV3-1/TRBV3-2	CASSPPGLGPNEQFF
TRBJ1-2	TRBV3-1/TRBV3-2	CASSQDQGNYGYTF
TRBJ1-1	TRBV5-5	CASSFVVGGNTEAFF
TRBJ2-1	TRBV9	CASSAGLEKFF
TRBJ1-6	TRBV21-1	CASSRQGISPLHF
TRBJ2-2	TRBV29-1	CSARVGGDTGELFF
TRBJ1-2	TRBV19	CASSTPTEGYGYTF
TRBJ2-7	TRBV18	CASSPDEYYEQYF
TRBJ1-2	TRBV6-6	CASSGTGGKGYTF
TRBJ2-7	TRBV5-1	CASSLFLSSVEQYF
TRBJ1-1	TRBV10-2	CASSVPGKNTEAFF
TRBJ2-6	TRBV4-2	CASSLRTGEAGANVLTF
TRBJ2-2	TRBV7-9	CASSPKIGPGVIVSGELFF